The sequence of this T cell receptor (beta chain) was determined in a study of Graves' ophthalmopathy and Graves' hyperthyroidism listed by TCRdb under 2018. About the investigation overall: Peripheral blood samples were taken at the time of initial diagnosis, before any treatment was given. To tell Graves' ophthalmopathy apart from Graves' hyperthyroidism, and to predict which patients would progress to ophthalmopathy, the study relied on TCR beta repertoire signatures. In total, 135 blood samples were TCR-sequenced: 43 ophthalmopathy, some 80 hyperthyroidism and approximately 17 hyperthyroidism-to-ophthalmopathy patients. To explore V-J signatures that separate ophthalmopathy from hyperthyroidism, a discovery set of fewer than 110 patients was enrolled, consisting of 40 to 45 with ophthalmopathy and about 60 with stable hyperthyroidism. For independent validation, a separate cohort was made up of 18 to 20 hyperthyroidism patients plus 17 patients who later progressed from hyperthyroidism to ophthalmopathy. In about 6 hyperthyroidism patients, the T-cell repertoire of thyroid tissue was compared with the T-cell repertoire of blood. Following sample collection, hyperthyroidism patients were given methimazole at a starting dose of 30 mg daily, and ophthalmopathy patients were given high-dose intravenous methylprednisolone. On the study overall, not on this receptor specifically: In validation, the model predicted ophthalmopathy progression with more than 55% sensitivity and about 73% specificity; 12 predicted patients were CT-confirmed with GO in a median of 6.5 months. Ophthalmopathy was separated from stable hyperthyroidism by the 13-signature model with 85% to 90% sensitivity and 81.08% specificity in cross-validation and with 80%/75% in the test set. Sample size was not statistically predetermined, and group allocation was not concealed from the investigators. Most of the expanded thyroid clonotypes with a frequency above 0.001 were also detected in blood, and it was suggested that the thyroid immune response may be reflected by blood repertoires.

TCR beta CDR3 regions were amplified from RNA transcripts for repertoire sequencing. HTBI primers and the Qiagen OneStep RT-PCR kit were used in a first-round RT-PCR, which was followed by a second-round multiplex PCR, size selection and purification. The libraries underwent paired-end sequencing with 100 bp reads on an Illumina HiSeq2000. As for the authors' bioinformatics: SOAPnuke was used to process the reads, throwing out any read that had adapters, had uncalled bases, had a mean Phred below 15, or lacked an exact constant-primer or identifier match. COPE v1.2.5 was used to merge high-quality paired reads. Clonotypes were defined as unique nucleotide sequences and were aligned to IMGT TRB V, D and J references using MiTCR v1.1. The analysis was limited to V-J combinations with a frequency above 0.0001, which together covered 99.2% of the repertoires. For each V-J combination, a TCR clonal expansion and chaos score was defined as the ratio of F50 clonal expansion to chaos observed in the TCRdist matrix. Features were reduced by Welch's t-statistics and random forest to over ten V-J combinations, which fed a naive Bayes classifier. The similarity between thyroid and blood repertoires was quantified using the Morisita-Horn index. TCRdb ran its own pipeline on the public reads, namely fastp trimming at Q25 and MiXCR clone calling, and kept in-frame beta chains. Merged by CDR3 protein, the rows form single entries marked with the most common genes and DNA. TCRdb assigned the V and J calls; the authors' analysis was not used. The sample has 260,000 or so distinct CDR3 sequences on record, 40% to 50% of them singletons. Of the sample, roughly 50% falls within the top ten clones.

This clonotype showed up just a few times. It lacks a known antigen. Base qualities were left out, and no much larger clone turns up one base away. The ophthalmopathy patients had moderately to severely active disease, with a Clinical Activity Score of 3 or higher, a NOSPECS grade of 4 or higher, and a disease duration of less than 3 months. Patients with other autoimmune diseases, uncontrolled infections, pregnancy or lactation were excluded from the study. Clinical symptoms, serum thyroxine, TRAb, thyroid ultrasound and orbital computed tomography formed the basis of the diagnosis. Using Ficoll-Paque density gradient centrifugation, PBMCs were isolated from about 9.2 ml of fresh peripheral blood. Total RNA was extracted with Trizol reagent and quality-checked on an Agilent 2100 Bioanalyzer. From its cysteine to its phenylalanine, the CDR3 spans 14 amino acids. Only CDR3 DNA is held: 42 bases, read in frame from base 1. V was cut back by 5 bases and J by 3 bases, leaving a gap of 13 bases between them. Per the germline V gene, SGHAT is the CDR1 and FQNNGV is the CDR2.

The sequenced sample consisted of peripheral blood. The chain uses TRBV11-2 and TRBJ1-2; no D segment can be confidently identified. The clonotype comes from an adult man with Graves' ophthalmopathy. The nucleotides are TGTGCCAGCAGCCCCTCTTTGTTGGACTATGGCTACACCTTC. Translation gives CASSPSLLDYGYTF.